This TCR beta chain was found in a study of cytomegalovirus exposure and HLA in healthy donors. Each donor was nominally healthy when sampled (though unrecorded immune exposures were likely). The CDR3 covers 11 residues. Germline lookup yields CDR1 PRHDT and CDR2 FYEKMQ (reference sequence). Between the trimmed V and J ends, which lost 2 bases and 5 bases, there was a span of 2 bases. Remarks on this clone: Its antigen is as yet unknown.

Regarding the study as a whole: For TCR beta chains, V- and J-gene trimming was later linked to a missense DCLRE1C variant. There were reportedly fewer N-insertions in an Asian-associated ancestry cluster than the approximately 670-donor mean, in a later analysis. Previous analysis showed most TCR beta V segments were productive about 90% or about 30% of the time.

13 Jbeta primers and 60 Vbeta primers were used for the PCR. The data were produced by immunoSEQ multiplex PCR, yet TCRdb's version contains in-frame clones alone and is incomplete. The data show 120,000 or so clones, about three quarters seen once. The sequence came from a man aged 25-45 years in good health and CMV-seronegative. Sequencing used PBMCs. The chain links TRBV13 to TRBJ2-3, with no clear D. The CDR3 DNA follows: TGTGCCAGCAGCTTACGAGATACGCAGTATTTT. Translation: CASSLRDTQYF.